Following are 22 T cell receptor beta chains from one sample sequenced in a study of OX40 agonist ivuxolimab in advanced cancers. This table comes from immunoSEQ multiplex PCR, and its TCRdb copy is limited to in-frame clones, with some not included. The sample includes some 47,000 clones, around 80% of them seen just once. The sample in question was CD4+ or CD8+ T cells sorted from blood, obtained in a trial of the OX40 agonist ivuxolimab. Source of these receptors: an adult with an advanced solid tumor such as melanoma, head and neck, liver or kidney cancer.

The chain uses TRBV2 and TRBJ1-1; maybe TRBD1 (5 bases). Trimming removed 6 bases at V and 9 bases at J, with 17 bases between. The germline V gene encodes CDR1 SNHLY and CDR2 FYNNEI. This CDR3 is 13 amino acids long. Here the CDR3 DNA reads TGTGCCAGCAGCCCCAACCGACAGTTCCAAGCTTTCTTT. This sequence encodes CASSPNRQFQAFF.

The chain is built from TRBV5-6 and TRBJ1-2; D is perhaps TRBD1 (5 bases). Germline V gene sequence: CDR1 SGHDT, CDR2 YYEEEE. Between the trimmed V and J ends, which lost 3 bases and 2 bases, there was a span of 11 bases. The CDR3 totals 14 residues. The CDR3 protein is CASSSDITNYGYTF. As DNA, the CDR3 is TGTGCCAGCAGCTCGGACATAACAAACTATGGCTACACCTTC.

The chain couples TRBV6-6 to TRBJ2-7; D call uncertain. Germline V CDR1 and CDR2: MNHNY, SVGAGI (reference sequence). This CDR3 contains 11 residues. Trimming took 1 base from V and 7 from J, leaving 5 bases between them. The CDR3 loop is CASSYLGEQYF. Written as DNA, the CDR3 is TGTGCCAGCAGTTACTTAGGAGAGCAGTACTTC.

V gene TRBV7-2 combines with J gene TRBJ2-3; D may be TRBD2 (7 bases). With 3 bases removed from V and 2 bases from J, the gap between germline ends came to 12 bases. The V gene's germline CDR1 is SGHTA and CDR2 FQGNSA. CDR3 length: 15 amino acids. CDR3 DNA: TGTGCCAGCAGCTTTGGGGGGGCCTCCACAGATACGCAGTATTTT. Amino acids: CASSFGGASTDTQYF.

This clone was found a few times. The V call is TRBV7-7, the J call TRBJ2-5; D uncertain. CDR1 is SSHAT, CDR2 FNYEAQ, per germline (reference sequence). This CDR3 has 13 amino acids. Trimming took 1 base from V and 5 from J, leaving 8 bases between them. CDR3 sequence: CASSLGVVETQYF. The CDR3 DNA is TGTGCCAGCAGCTTAGGGGTCGTGGAGACCCAGTACTTC.

V and J are TRBV13 and TRBJ2-7; no definite D call. The length of the CDR3 is 13 residues. The germline V gene has CDR1 PRHDT and CDR2 FYEKMQ (reference sequence). Trimming cost V 2 bases and J 3 bases, with 8 bases left between them. The DNA of the CDR3 is TGTGCCAGCAGCTTATCCCCCCTCTACGAGCAGTACTTC. Translation: CASSLSPLYEQYF.

This clone was counted between two and nine times. This chain connects TRBV11-2 to TRBJ1-1, with 7 nucleotides matching TRBD1. V lost 5 bases to trimming and J lost 1 base; unmatched junction nucleotides: 7. The germline V gene has CDR1 SGHAT and CDR2 FQNNGV. This CDR3 comprises 15 residues. The CDR3 DNA reads as TGTGCCAGCAGCCTACTACAGGGGTCGAACACTGAAGCTTTCTTT. It translates to CASSLLQGSNTEAFF.

This rearrangement joins TRBV10-1 to TRBJ1-5, with D possibly matching TRBD1 (6 bases). Germline-derived CDR1 and CDR2 are WNHNN and SYGVQD (reference sequence). The CDR3 has 14 residues. V lost 8 bases and J 6 bases, leaving 17 bases between the germline ends. Here the CDR3 reads CASGIRGRIQPQHF. The CDR3 bases are TGCGCCAGCGGGATCAGGGGTCGGATTCAGCCCCAGCATTTT.

The chain has TRBV7-2 and TRBJ2-3; TRBD2 matches 12 bases. The CDR3 has 15 amino acids. CDR1 is SGHTA and CDR2 is FQGNSA in the germline V gene. The trim removed 5 bases at V and 4 bases at J, leaving 4 bases unmatched. The CDR3 loop is CASSRLAGEADTQYF. In DNA, the CDR3 is TGTGCCAGCAGCCGACTAGCGGGAGAGGCAGATACGCAGTATTTT.

J is TRBJ2-5 and V is TRBV19; D gene ambiguous. Germline CDR1 is LNHDA and CDR2 is SQIVND (reference sequence). The CDR3 sequence is 15 residues long. V lost 3 bases to trimming and J lost 4 bases, with 15 bases between them. CDR3 sequence: CASSILGYGLETQYF. CDR3 nucleotide sequence: TGTGCCAGTAGTATCCTAGGGTATGGGTTAGAGACCCAGTACTTC. Filled out from reference TRBV19 and TRBJ2-5, the complete variable domain reads DGGITQSPKYLFRKEGQNVTLSCEQNLNHDAMYWYRQDPGQGLRLIYYSQIVNDFQKGDIAEGYSVSREKKESFPLTVTSAQKNPTAFYLCASSILGYGLETQYFGPGTRLLVL.

J is TRBJ1-2 and V is TRBV6-5; possible D gene TRBD1, 5 bases. CDR1 is MNHEY and CDR2 is SVGAGI in the germline V gene. V dropped 5 bases and J dropped 8 bases, with 12 bases sitting between them. The CDR3 spans 12 residues. The DNA of the CDR3 is TGTGCCAGCAGTCCGGGACCCCGAGGCTACACCTTC. Encoded protein: CASSPGPRGYTF.

This clone was seen only once. The V and J genes are TRBV6-1 and TRBJ1-1, with no clear D. V was pared by 0 bases and J by 6 bases, with 14 bases between. The CDR3 has 15 residues. Germline CDR1 is MNHNS and CDR2 is SASEGT. The CDR3 spells CASSEAFGGSSEAFF. The CDR3 bases are TGTGCCAGCAGTGAAGCGTTTGGAGGGAGCTCTGAAGCTTTCTTT.

The rearrangement uses TRBV28 and TRBJ2-7, with 8 bases that match TRBD1. The CDR3 loop spans 18 amino acids. V lost 6 bases and J lost 4; bases outside the gene matches: 20. In germline, CDR1 is MDHEN, CDR2 SYDVKM. The CDR3 here is CASSPLFHQGAMRYEQYF. The CDR3 nucleotides are TGTGCCAGCAGCCCCTTATTTCATCAGGGGGCTATGCGGTACGAGCAGTACTTC.

The gene calls are TRBV5-1 and TRBJ2-7, with TRBD1 as a possible D gene (6 bases). V gave up 2 bases and J gave up 7 bases, with 10 bases separating them. This CDR3 has 12 residues. CDR1 and CDR2 (germline): SGHRS, YFSETQ. As DNA, the CDR3 is TGCGCCAGCAGCTTCCACAGGGAAGAGCAGTACTTC. This translates into CASSFHREEQYF.

The chain combines TRBV10-3 with TRBJ2-5; 8 nucleotides align to TRBD1. The J call could be wrong; TRBJ2-7 is a better fit for the DNA end. In germline, CDR1 is ENHRY, CDR2 SYGVKD. This CDR3 is built from 15 residues. The chain's CDR3 is CAISVEDRDSGEQYF. The CDR3 coding sequence is TGTGCCATCAGTGTAGAGGACAGGGATTCGGGCGAGCAGTACTTC.

This sequence joins TRBV10-3 and TRBJ2-7; D not certain. The germline V and J ends were trimmed by 6 bases and 3 bases, with 15 bases remaining between them. The CDR3 covers 14 residues. The germline V gene has CDR1 ENHRY and CDR2 SYGVKD. The CDR3 is CAISLDTPLYEQYF. CDR3 nucleotides: TGTGCCATCAGCCTTGATACACCGCTCTACGAGCAGTACTTC.

V and J are TRBV7-2 and TRBJ2-5; 7 nucleotides agree with TRBD2. Trimming took 1 base from V and 4 from J; bases not matched to a gene: 3. The CDR3 is 14 residues long. Germline V gene data show CDR1 as SGHTA and CDR2 as FQGNSA. In nucleotides, the CDR3 is TGTGCCAGCAGCTTAGGGACTAGGGGAGAGACCCAGTACTTC. Its translation: CASSLGTRGETQYF.

This clone was seen only a few times. The V and J genes are TRBV6-6 and TRBJ1-1, with D possibly TRBD1 on 6 matching bases. Deletions cut 4 bases from V and 1 base from J, with 7 bases between. In germline, CDR1 is MNHNY, CDR2 SVGAGI (reference sequence). The CDR3 has 13 residues. The CDR3 DNA reads as TGTGCCAGCAGTTCGACAGGGAACACTGAAGCTTTCTTT. Residues: CASSSTGNTEAFF.

The V gene is TRBV19, the J gene TRBJ2-1; TRBD2 might be the D (6 bases). With 3 bases removed from V and 1 base from J, the gap between germline ends came to 16 bases. The germline V gene has CDR1 LNHDA and CDR2 SQIVND (reference sequence). The CDR3 has 17 residues. The CDR3 bases are TGTGCCAGTAGTATGCATCCGAGCGGGCCTTCCTACAATGAGCAGTTCTTC. Its protein product is CASSMHPSGPSYNEQFF.

V is TRBV11-2 and J is TRBJ1-3, with TRBD1 identical over 10 bases. In germline, CDR1 is SGHAT, CDR2 FQNNGV. The ends lost 5 bases at V and 0 bases at J; junction bases unmatched: 7. The CDR3 runs to 17 residues. CDR3 protein: CASSPRQGANSGNTIYF. The DNA of the CDR3 is TGTGCCAGCAGCCCTCGACAGGGGGCCAACTCTGGAAACACCATATATTTT.

With respect to this clone: Compared with germline, one end of the junction differs, possibly owing to a read error. This sequence joins TRBV6-5 and TRBJ2-7; no definite D call. CDR3 length: 14 residues. CDR1 and CDR2 from the germline V gene are MNHEY and SVGAGI. CDR3 region: CASSTRQVSDEQYF. The DNA of the CDR3 is TGTGCCAGCAGTACAAGACAAGTCTCCGACGAGCAGTACTTC.

The genes are TRBV7-2 and TRBJ1-2; D gene uncertain. The CDR3 extends over 12 amino acids. In germline, CDR1 is SGHTA, CDR2 FQGNSA. Trimming removed 5 bases from V and 6 bases from J, with 10 bases in between. The CDR3 reads CASSPGGDGYTF. CDR3 DNA sequence: TGTGCCAGCAGCCCGGGTGGGGATGGCTACACCTTC.